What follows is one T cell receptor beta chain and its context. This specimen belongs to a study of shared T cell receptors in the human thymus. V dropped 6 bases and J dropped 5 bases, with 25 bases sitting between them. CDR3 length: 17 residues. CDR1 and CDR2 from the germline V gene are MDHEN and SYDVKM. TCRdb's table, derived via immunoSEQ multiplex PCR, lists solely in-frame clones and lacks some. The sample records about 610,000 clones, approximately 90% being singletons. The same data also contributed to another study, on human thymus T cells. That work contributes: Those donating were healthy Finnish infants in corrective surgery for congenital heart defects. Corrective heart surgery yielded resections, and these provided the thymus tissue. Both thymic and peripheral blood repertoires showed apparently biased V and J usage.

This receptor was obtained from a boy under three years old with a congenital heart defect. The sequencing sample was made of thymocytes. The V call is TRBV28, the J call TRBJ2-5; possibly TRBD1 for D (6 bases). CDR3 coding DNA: TGTGCCAGCAGCTGGGAAACGGACAGCCTATTTGGTGAGACCCAGTACTTC. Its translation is CASSWETDSLFGETQYF.